Listed below are T cell receptor beta chains from one sample, sequenced in a study of blood T cell repertoires in COVID-19. Here immunoSEQ multiplex PCR was the method, and the copy in TCRdb shows in-frame clones only, minus some. The table includes about 130,000 clones, around 73% detected once. Sequencing was done on a sample of peripheral blood. These TCRs come from a man aged 60 to 69 who had recovered from COVID-19. Both conserved end residues are part of each CDR3.

V	J	CDR3
TRBV2	TRBJ2-1	CASRFGGETYNEQFF
TRBV5-4	TRBJ1-6	CASSLGDSPLHF
TRBV5-1	TRBJ1-2	CASTGDRGPTNYGYTF
TRBV28	TRBJ2-5	CASSFPRLAGGYGETQYF
TRBV29-1	TRBJ2-5	CSVPQWETQYF
TRBV4-3	TRBJ2-1	CASSQDPHRGVYNEQFF
TRBV5-1	TRBJ2-3	CASSLIAGGTDTQYF
TRBV29-1	TRBJ2-7	CSVTPGGGYEQYF
TRBV19	TRBJ2-3	CASSVGQGSPDTQYF
TRBV21-1	TRBJ2-7	CASSKGQGVYEQYF
TRBV29-1	TRBJ2-5	CSVVPFQETQYF
TRBV12-3/TRBV12-4	TRBJ1-5	CASRGTGNQPQHF
TRBV19	TRBJ1-1	CASSTNSDRVGTEAFF
TRBV10-3	TRBJ2-3	CAIMEADTQYF
TRBV5-1	TRBJ2-2	CASSLEQPTGELFF
TRBV19	TRBJ1-5	CASSISTGANNQPQHF
TRBV4-3	TRBJ2-7	CASSQDLLSGIAGPEGDYEQYF
TRBV6-5	TRBJ2-1	CASSYSTTGGTTEQFF
TRBV5-1	TRBJ2-3	CASSLAPGTLTDTQYF
TRBV4-1	TRBJ2-1	CASSQDYNEQFF
TRBV4-3	TRBJ2-1	CASSQEGAPSNEQFF
TRBV6-5	TRBJ2-1	CASRTGGHNEQFF
TRBV29-1	TRBJ2-3	CSVDGRAISTDTQYF